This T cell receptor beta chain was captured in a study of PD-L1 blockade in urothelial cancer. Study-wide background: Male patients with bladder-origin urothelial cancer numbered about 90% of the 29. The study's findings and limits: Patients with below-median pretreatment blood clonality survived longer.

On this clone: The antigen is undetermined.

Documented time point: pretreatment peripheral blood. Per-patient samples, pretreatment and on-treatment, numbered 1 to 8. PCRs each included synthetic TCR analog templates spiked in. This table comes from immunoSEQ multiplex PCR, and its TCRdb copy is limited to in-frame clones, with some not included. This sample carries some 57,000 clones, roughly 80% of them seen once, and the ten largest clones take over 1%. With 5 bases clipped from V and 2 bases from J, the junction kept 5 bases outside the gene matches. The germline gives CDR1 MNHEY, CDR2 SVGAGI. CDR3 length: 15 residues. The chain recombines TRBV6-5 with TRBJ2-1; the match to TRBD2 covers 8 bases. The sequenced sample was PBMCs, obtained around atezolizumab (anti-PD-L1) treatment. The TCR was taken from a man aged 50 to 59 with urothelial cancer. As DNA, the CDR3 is TGTGCCAGCAGTCCGGGAGGGATCCCCTACAATGAGCAGTTCTTC. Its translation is CASSPGGIPYNEQFF.